This T cell receptor (beta chain) was sequenced in a study of regulatory T cells in long-lasting Graves disease. Study-wide results and limits: The study examined only peripheral blood, not thyroid tissue.

Arm-PCR of CDR3 regions and iRepertoire HTBI primers were used to build TCR beta libraries. TCRdb ran MiXCR on the multiplex PCR reads and lists one entry per CDR3 protein. The sample has over 300,000 distinct CDR3 sequences, 15% to 20% seen once; the top ten hold 25% to 30%. There are a few counts of this clonotype. No antigen is known for it. Time point given: persistent/refractory GD, antithyroid drugs over 5 years with positive TRAb. PBMCs were the source of the RNA used for TCR sequencing. A volume of approximately 8.4 milliliters of peripheral blood was collected in EDTA tubes. Between the trimmed V and J ends, which lost 0 bases and 10 bases, there was a span of 9 bases. Germline CDR1 and CDR2: SGHDN and FVKESK. This CDR3 is 12 amino acids long.

The V gene is TRBV14, the J gene TRBJ2-5; D call uncertain. The TCR comes from a female donor with Graves disease. This sample comprised peripheral blood mononuclear cells (PBMCs), obtained when the disease was refractory, from a patient treated with antithyroid drugs. In DNA, the CDR3 is TGTGCCAGCAGCCAAGATCGACTGGGCCAGTACTTC. Translating it yields CASSQDRLGQYF.